This TCR beta chain came from a study of T-cell memory formation after mild COVID-19. Findings of the study overall: Contracting clones from day 15 to 85 had balanced CD4/CD8; later expanders favoured CD4+.

TCRdb used MiXCR to reprocess the 5' RACE reads, holding one entry per CDR3 protein. Here the sample spans about 340,000 distinct CDR3 sequences, 13% to 15% being singletons. The sample holds a few counts of this clonotype. Its antigen remains unidentified. This CDR3 contains 14 residues. Germline CDR1 is GTSNPN and CDR2 is SVGIG (reference sequence). V was shortened by 0 bases and J by 5 bases, with 12 bases between the two germline ends. The receptor comes from a young man who had mild COVID-19 (a few samples of this study predate the infection). Cell type and time point are not known. Sequencing was performed on PBMCs or a T cell subset sorted from them (not recorded which). The chain uses TRBV30 and TRBJ2-3, with D unclear. As DNA, the CDR3 is TGTGCCTGGAGTGTAGAGTCCAGGCTAGATACGCAGTATTTT. This sequence encodes CAWSVESRLDTQYF. Variable domain in full (rest from reference TRBV30 and TRBJ2-3): SQTIHQWPATLVQPVGSPLSLECTVEGTSNPNLYWYRQAAGRGLQLLFYSVGIGQISSEVPQNLSASRPQDRQFILSSKKLLLSDSGFYLCAWSVESRLDTQYFGPGTRLTVL.